The 18 T cell receptor beta chains presented below share a single source sample, sequenced in a study of T cell responses to AZD1222 COVID-19 vaccine. Generated by immunoSEQ multiplex PCR, the TCRdb table keeps only in-frame clones and is missing some. The top ten hold about 4.3% of the sample, which has about 130,000 clones, 90% seen once. The sample in question was peripheral blood, obtained on day 0 of MenACWY control vaccination. The receptor set was obtained from an adult in good health.

This chain links TRBV25-1 with TRBJ1-2; 8 nucleotides match TRBD1. The CDR3 spans 12 residues. J lost 9 bases, V lost 5 bases, and 5 bases had no gene match. Germline-derived CDR1 and CDR2 are MGHDK and SYGVNS. The CDR3 coding sequence is TGTGCCAGCAGTTTACCAGGGGGCAGCTACACCTTC. This translates into CASSLPGGSYTF.

The chain combines TRBV7-9 with TRBJ2-3, with no clear D. V was cut by 6 bases and J by 2 bases, with 15 bases left in between. CDR1 and CDR2 (germline): SEHNR, FQNEAQ (reference sequence). The CDR3 loop spans 15 amino acids. The CDR3 spells CASRTTLHHTDTQYF. The CDR3, as DNA: TGTGCCAGCAGGACGACTCTCCACCACACAGATACGCAGTATTTT.

The gene calls are TRBV6-2 or TRBV6-3 and TRBJ2-7; a possible D gene is TRBD2 (5 bases). Germline loops: CDR1 MNHEY, CDR2 SVGEGT. V was shortened by 0 bases and J by 5 bases, with 14 bases between the two germline ends. The CDR3 extends over 15 amino acids. CDR3: CASSYSTGFGDEQYF. The CDR3, as DNA: TGTGCCAGCAGTTACTCGACGGGGTTCGGCGACGAGCAGTACTTC.

J is TRBJ1-2 and V is TRBV6-4; 7 bases match TRBD1. The germline V gene has CDR1 MRHNA and CDR2 SNTAGT. Unmatched junction bases numbered 5, after V lost 3 bases and J lost 1 base. The CDR3 runs 15 residues. CDR3 residues: CASSEDRVSNYGYTF. In DNA, the CDR3 is TGTGCCAGCAGTGAAGACAGGGTCAGTAACTATGGCTACACCTTC.

The chain uses TRBV7-6 and TRBJ2-7; tentative D call: TRBD2 (6 bases). Trimming stripped 4 bases from V and 7 bases from J, with 8 bases between. The CDR3 totals 11 residues. CDR1 SGHVS and CDR2 FNYEAQ come from the germline V gene. Here the CDR3 reads CASSSTREQYF. The CDR3 nucleotides read TGTGCCAGCAGCTCGACTAGGGAGCAGTACTTC.

The genes are TRBV19 and TRBJ1-1; the D is unclear. CDR1 and CDR2 (germline): LNHDA, SQIVND (reference sequence). With 0 bases removed from V and 7 bases from J, the gap between germline ends came to 12 bases. The CDR3 sequence is 14 residues long. CDR3: CASSIDLEGGEAFF. CDR3 nucleotides: TGTGCCAGTAGTATAGATCTCGAAGGCGGTGAAGCTTTCTTT.

The gene calls are TRBV6-6 and TRBJ1-6; 12 bases line up with TRBD1. V was pared by 4 bases and J by 6 bases, with 4 bases of the junction left unmatched. There are 16 residues in the CDR3. Germline V gene lookup returns CDR1 MNHNY and CDR2 SVGAGI (reference sequence). The DNA of the CDR3 is TGTGCCAGCAGTTCAGGGACAGGGGGCTTTAATTCACCCCTCCACTTT. It is translated as CASSSGTGGFNSPLHF.

The J gene is TRBJ1-3, the V gene TRBV6-4; TRBD1 aligns across 7 bases. The CDR3 contains 19 residues. J gave up 0 bases and V 6 bases, and 17 bases lay outside the gene matches. Germline-derived CDR1 and CDR2 are MRHNA and SNTAGT. The CDR3 region has the DNA TGTGCCAGCAGACGCCGGGACAGTCGGAGGGGATTCTCTGGAAACACCATATATTTT. This sequence encodes CASRRRDSRRGFSGNTIYF.

This chain links TRBV25-1 with TRBJ2-7; maybe TRBD1 (7 bases). The CDR3 loop spans 15 amino acids. Germline CDR1 reads MGHDK; CDR2 reads SYGVNS. Deletions cut 6 bases from V and 5 bases from J, with 20 bases between. CDR3: CASSEDGTAGHEQYF. As DNA, the CDR3 is TGTGCCAGCAGCGAGGACGGGACAGCGGGCCACGAGCAGTACTTC.

The chain joins TRBV19 to TRBJ2-7; 9 nucleotides line up with TRBD1. Unmatched junction bases numbered 4, after V lost 3 bases and J lost 1 base. The CDR3 has 15 residues. Germline V gives CDR1 LNHDA, CDR2 SQIVND (reference sequence). The CDR3 DNA follows: TGTGCCAGTAGTATCTGGGGACAGGGTTCCTACGAGCAGTACTTC. It codes for CASSIWGQGSYEQYF.

The J gene is TRBJ1-6, the V gene TRBV7-9, with D uncertain. CDR1 and CDR2 (germline): SEHNR, FQNEAQ (reference sequence). The CDR3 sequence is 17 residues long. V gave up 4 bases and J gave up 0 bases, with 13 bases separating them. CDR3 DNA sequence: TGTGCCAGCAGCTCGTCTGTTACTAGCTCCTATAATTCACCCCTCCACTTT. It encodes CASSSSVTSSYNSPLHF. Together with reference TRBV7-9 and TRBJ1-6, the CDR3 gives the full variable domain: DTGVSQNPRHKITKRGQNVTFRCDPISEHNRLYWYRQTLGQGPEFLTYFQNEAQLEKSRLLSDRFSAERPKGSFSTLEIQRTEQGDSAMYLCASSSSVTSSYNSPLHFGNGTRLTVT.

CDR3 loop: CASAPGQGYGNTIYF. DNA of the CDR3: TGTGCCAGCGCTCCGGGACAGGGGTATGGAAACACCATATATTTT. This sequence joins TRBV2 and TRBJ1-3; 10 bases agree with TRBD1. Losses at the gene ends were 8 bases for V and 3 bases for J; bases not matched to a gene: 7. The CDR3 covers 15 residues. CDR1 is SNHLY, CDR2 FYNNEI, per germline. Looking up the rest from reference TRBV2 and TRBJ1-3 gives the full variable domain: EPEVTQTPSHQVTQMGQEVILRCVPISNHLYFYWYRQILGQKVEFLVSFYNNEISEKSEIFDDQFSVERPDGSNFTLKIRSTKLEDSAMYFCASAPGQGYGNTIYFGEGSWLTVV.

V gene TRBV5-1 combines with J gene TRBJ2-3, with 10 positions matching TRBD2. This CDR3 is 18 amino acids long. V dropped 3 bases and J dropped 5; count of bases not matched to a gene: 15. CDR1 and CDR2 from the germline V gene are SGHRS and YFSETQ. The chain's CDR3 is CASSSDPTSGREGDTQYF. CDR3 bases: TGCGCCAGCAGCTCTGACCCGACAAGCGGGAGGGAGGGAGATACGCAGTATTTT.

The chain is built from TRBV11-2 and TRBJ2-5; D perhaps matches TRBD1 (5 bases). From germline, CDR1 is SGHAT and CDR2 FQNNGV. The CDR3 loop spans 13 amino acids. Trimming cost V 4 bases and J 5 bases, with 11 bases left between them. CDR3 region: CASSSGLVETQYF. CDR3 DNA sequence: TGTGCCAGCAGCTCAGGGTTGGTCGAGACCCAGTACTTC.

This chain connects TRBV29-1 to TRBJ2-7; the match to TRBD2 covers 10 bases. V shed 4 bases, J shed 7 bases, and the junction held 7 bases outside the gene matches. The CDR3 runs 13 residues. CDR1 and CDR2 (germline): SQVTM, ANQGSEA. The CDR3 region is CSVGFLAGEEQYF. The CDR3, as DNA: TGCAGCGTTGGCTTCCTAGCGGGAGAAGAGCAGTACTTC.

The CDR3 is CASSVEGQGAYTGELFF. DNA of the CDR3: TGTGCCAGCAGTGTGGAAGGACAGGGGGCCTACACCGGGGAGCTGTTTTTT. The chain recombines TRBV2 with TRBJ2-2, with TRBD1 matching over 11 bases. J lost 3 bases, V lost 4 bases, and 7 bases had no gene match. This CDR3 is built from 17 residues. Germline CDR1 reads SNHLY; CDR2 reads FYNNEI. The entire variable domain, with the rest obtained from reference TRBV2 and TRBJ2-2, is as follows: EPEVTQTPSHQVTQMGQEVILRCVPISNHLYFYWYRQILGQKVEFLVSFYNNEISEKSEIFDDQFSVERPDGSNFTLKIRSTKLEDSAMYFCASSVEGQGAYTGELFFGEGSRLTVL.

V is TRBV2 and J is TRBJ1-4; a possible D gene is TRBD1 (5 bases). CDR3 size: 13 residues. Per the germline V gene, CDR1 is SNHLY and CDR2 is FYNNEI. V lost 4 bases and J 7 bases, leaving 10 bases between the germline ends. For the CDR3, the DNA is TGTGCCAGCAGTGGAGGGGAGAGTGAAAAACTGTTTTTT. It translates to CASSGGESEKLFF.

DNA for the CDR3: TGTGCCAGTAGAAATGTTTTGGTCACTGAAGCTTTCTTT. Its translation is CASRNVLVTEAFF. The gene calls are TRBV19 and TRBJ1-1; no reliable D call. V gave up 6 bases and J gave up 4 bases, with 12 bases separating them. The CDR3 contains 13 residues. Germline-derived CDR1 and CDR2 are LNHDA and SQIVND (reference sequence). Together with reference TRBV19 and TRBJ1-1, the CDR3 gives the full variable domain: DGGITQSPKYLFRKEGQNVTLSCEQNLNHDAMYWYRQDPGQGLRLIYYSQIVNDFQKGDIAEGYSVSREKKESFPLTVTSAQKNPTAFYLCASRNVLVTEAFFGQGTRLTVV.